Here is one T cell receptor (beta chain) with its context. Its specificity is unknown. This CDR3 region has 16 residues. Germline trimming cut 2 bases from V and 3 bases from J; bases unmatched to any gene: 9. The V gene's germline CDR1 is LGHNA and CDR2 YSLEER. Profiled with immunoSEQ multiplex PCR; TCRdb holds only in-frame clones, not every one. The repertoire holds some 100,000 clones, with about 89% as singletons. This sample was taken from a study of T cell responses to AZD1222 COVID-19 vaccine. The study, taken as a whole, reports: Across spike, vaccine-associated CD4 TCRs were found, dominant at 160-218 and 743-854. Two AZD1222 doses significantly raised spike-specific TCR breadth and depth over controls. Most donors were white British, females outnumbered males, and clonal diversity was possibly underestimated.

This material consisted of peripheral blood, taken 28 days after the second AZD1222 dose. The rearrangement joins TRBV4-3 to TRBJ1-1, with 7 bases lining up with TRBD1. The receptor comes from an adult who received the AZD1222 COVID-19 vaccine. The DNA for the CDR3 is TGCGCCAGCAGCCAATCGTTAGGGGGCCGCTACACTGAAGCTTTCTTT. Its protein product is CASSQSLGGRYTEAFF.